What follows describes a single T cell receptor beta chain. The data originate from a study of blood T cell repertoires in COVID-19. Unmatched junction bases numbered 8, after V lost 4 bases and J lost 6 bases. The germline CDR1 and CDR2 sequences are MDHEN and SYDVKM. The CDR3 runs to 16 residues. The data were produced by immunoSEQ multiplex PCR, yet TCRdb's version contains in-frame clones alone and is incomplete. The table has roughly 150,000 clones, approximately 90% seen once; the top ten hold around a tenth. What was sequenced was peripheral blood. The chain has TRBV28 and TRBJ1-5; 11 bases line up with TRBD1. The receptor comes from a woman aged 70-85 years with COVID-19, enrolled during active disease. DNA for the CDR3: TGTGCCAGCAGTTCGCCCCACGGGACAGGGGGTCAGCCCCAGCATTTT. This codes for CASSSPHGTGGQPQHF.